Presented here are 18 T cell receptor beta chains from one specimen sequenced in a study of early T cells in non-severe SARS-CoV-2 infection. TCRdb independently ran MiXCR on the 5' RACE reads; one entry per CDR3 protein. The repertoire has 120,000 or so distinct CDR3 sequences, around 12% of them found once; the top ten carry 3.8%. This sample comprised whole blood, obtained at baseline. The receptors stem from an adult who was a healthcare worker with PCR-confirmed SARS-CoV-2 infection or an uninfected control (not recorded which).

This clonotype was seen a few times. The CDR3 DNA reads as TGTGCCAGCAGCGTGACTGCGCGTGAGCAGTTCTTC. Translation gives CASSVTAREQFF. This chain joins TRBV7-2 and TRBJ2-1; D ambiguous. Per the germline V gene, CDR1 is SGHTA and CDR2 is FQGNSA. The ends were cut back, 5 bases at V and 9 bases at J, with 11 bases in the middle. The CDR3 has 12 amino acids.

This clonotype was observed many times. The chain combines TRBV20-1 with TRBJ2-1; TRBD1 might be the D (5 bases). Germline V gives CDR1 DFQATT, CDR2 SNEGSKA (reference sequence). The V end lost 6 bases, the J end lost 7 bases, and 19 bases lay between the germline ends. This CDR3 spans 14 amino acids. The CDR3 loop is CSAEWIGHWNEQFF. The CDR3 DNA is TGCAGTGCAGAGTGGATCGGACATTGGAATGAGCAGTTCTTC.

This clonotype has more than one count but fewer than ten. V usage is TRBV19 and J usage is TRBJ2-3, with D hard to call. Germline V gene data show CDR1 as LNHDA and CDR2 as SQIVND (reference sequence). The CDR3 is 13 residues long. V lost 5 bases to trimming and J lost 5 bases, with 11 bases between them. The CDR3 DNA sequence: TGTGCCAGTAGTCCAAGGGAAAGAGATACGCAGTATTTT. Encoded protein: CASSPRERDTQYF.

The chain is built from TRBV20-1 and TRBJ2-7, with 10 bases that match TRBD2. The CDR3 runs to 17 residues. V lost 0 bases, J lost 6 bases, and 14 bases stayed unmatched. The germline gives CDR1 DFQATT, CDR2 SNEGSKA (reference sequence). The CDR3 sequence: CSARDSLAGEAWREQYF. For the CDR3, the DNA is TGCAGTGCTAGAGATTCTCTAGCGGGAGAGGCCTGGCGCGAGCAGTACTTC.

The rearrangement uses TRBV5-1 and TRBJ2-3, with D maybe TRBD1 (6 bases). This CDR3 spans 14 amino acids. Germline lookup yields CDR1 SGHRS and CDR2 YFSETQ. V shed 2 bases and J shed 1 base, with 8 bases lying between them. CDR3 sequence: CASSFGQRTDTQYF. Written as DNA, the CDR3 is TGCGCCAGCAGCTTCGGACAGCGCACAGATACGCAGTATTTT.

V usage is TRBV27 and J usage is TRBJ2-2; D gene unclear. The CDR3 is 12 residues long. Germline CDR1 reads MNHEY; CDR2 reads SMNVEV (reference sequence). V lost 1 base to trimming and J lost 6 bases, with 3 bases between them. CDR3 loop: CASSLLAGELFF. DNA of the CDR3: TGTGCCAGCAGTTTATTAGCCGGGGAGCTGTTTTTT.

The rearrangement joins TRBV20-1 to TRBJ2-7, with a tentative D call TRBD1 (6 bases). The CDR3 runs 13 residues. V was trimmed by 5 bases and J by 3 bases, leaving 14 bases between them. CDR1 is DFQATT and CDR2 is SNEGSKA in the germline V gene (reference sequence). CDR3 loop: CSALPQGIYEQYF. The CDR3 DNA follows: TGCAGTGCTCTCCCCCAGGGGATCTACGAGCAGTACTTC.

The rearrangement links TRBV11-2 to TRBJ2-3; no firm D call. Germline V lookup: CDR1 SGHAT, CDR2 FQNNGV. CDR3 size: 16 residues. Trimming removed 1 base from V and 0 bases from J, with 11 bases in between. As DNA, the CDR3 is TGTGCCAGCAGCTTAGGGATGTCGCCTAGCACAGATACGCAGTATTTT. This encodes CASSLGMSPSTDTQYF.

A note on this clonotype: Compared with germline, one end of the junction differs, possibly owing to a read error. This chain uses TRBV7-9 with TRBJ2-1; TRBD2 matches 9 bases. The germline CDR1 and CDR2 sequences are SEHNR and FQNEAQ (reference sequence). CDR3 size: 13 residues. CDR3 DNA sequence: TGCGCCAGCAGACTAGCGGAAGGGAATGAGCAGTTCTTC. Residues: CASRLAEGNEQFF. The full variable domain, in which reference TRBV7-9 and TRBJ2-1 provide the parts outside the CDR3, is DTGVSQNPRHKITKRGQNVTFRCDPISEHNRLYWYRQTLGQGPEFLTYFQNEAQLEKSRLLSDRFSAERPKGSFSTLEIQRTEQGDSAMYLCASRLAEGNEQFFGPGTRLTVL.

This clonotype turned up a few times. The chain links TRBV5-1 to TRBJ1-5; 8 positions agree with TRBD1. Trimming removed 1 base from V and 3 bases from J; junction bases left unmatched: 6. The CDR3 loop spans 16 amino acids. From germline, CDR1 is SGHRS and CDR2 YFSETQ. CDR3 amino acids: CASSLLPGGYNQPQHF. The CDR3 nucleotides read TGCGCCAGCAGCTTGCTCCCAGGGGGCTACAATCAGCCCCAGCATTTT.

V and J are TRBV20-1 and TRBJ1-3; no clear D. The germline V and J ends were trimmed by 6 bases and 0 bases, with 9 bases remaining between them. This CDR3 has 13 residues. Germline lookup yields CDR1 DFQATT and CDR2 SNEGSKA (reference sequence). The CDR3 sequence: CSAGRNSGNTIYF. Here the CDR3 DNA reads TGCAGTGCCGGACGGAACTCTGGAAACACCATATATTTT.

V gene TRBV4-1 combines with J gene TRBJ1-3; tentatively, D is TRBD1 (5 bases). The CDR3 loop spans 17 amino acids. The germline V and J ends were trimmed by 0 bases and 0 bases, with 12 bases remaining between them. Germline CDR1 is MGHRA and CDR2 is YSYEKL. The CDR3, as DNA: TGCGCCAGCAGCCAAGATCGTCACAGGAGCTCTGGAAACACCATATATTTT. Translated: CASSQDRHRSSGNTIYF.

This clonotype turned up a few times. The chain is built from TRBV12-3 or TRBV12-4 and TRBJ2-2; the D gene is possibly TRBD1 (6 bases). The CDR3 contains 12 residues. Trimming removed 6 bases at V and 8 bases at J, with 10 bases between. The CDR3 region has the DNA TGTGCCAGCAGCCCAGGGGTGGGGGAGCTGTTTTTT. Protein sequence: CASSPGVGELFF.

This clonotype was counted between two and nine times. The CDR3 nucleotides read TGTGCCAGCAGCCGGGGACTAGCGGGGCAAGATACGCAGTATTTT. Translated, it gives CASSRGLAGQDTQYF. V gene TRBV3-1 combines with J gene TRBJ2-3; 13 nucleotides align to TRBD2. The length of the CDR3 is 15 residues. Germline trimming cut 4 bases from V and 5 bases from J; bases unmatched to any gene: 3. Germline CDR1 LGHDT, CDR2 YNNKEL (reference sequence).

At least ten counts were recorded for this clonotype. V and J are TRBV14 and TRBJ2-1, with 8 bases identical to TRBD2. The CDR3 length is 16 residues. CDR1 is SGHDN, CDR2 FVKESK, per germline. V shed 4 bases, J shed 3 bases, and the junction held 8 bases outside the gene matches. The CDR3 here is CASSPITGGVYNEQFF. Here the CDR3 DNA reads TGTGCCAGCAGCCCCATAACGGGGGGGGTCTACAATGAGCAGTTCTTC.

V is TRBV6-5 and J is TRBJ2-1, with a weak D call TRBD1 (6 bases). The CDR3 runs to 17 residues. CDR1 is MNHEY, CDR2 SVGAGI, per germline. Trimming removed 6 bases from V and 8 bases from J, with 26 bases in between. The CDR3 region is CASRRSRTATFVDEQFF. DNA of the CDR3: TGTGCCAGCAGACGTAGCCGGACAGCCACTTTCGTGGATGAGCAGTTCTTC.

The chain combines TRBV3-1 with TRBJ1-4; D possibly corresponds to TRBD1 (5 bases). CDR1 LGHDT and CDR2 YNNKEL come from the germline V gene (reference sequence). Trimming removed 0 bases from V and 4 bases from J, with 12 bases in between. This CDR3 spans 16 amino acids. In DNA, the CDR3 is TGTGCCAGCAGCCAAGATTGGGGGAGTATTAATGAAAAACTGTTTTTT. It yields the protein CASSQDWGSINEKLFF.

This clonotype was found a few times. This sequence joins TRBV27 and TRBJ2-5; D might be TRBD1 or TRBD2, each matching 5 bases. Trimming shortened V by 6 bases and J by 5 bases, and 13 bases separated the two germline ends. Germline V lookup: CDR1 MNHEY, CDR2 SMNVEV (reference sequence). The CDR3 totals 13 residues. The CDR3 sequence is CASSWDLGETQYF. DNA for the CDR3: TGTGCCAGCAGCTGGGACCTGGGGGAGACCCAGTACTTC.